This TCR beta chain is from a study of yellow fever vaccine responses in identical twins. Notes on the study in general: Twins reportedly appeared to share part of their vaccine T cell response while keeping part individual.

On this clonotype: Its matching antigen is unknown.

Germline V CDR1 and CDR2: LGHNA, YNFKEQ. The CDR3 spans 19 residues. V lost 1 base to trimming and J lost 0 bases, with 19 bases between them. From the RT-PCR reads, TCRdb called clonotypes with MiXCR, one entry per CDR3 protein. This table has about 5,400 distinct CDR3 sequences, roughly 88% appearing once. The sequence was collected from a woman aged 18-29 years who received the yellow fever vaccine. Sequenced here: T cells from blood (PBMCs), unsorted or a sorted subset (not recorded which), sampled before or after yellow fever vaccination (not recorded which). The chain recombines TRBV4-2 with TRBJ1-5; tentatively, D is TRBD1 (6 bases). CDR3 region: CASSQGGQPVGYSNQPQHF. CDR3 nucleotides: TGTGCCAGCAGCCAAGGGGGGCAGCCTGTGGGATATAGCAATCAGCCCCAGCATTTT.